The text below deals with one T cell receptor beta chain. The antigen remains unidentified. V dropped 1 base and J dropped 9 bases, with 9 bases sitting between them. From germline, CDR1 is MDHEN and CDR2 SYDVKM. This CDR3 comprises 12 residues. Assay used: immunoSEQ multiplex PCR; TCRdb lists only in-frame clones, some missing. This table holds 100,000 to 150,000 clones, around 90% found once. The source of the sample is a study of T cell responses to AZD1222 COVID-19 vaccine. Whole-study results and caveats: Just a handful of AZD1222 recipients were seropositive at baseline. Sampled repertoires all dated from after the peak T cell response.

The clonotype was recovered from an adult in good health. V gene TRBV28 combines with J gene TRBJ1-1, with D hard to call. The sequencing used peripheral blood, collected on day 0 of AZD1222 vaccination. CDR3 in amino acids: CASSLLRNQAFF. The CDR3 nucleotides are TGTGCCAGCAGTTTATTGCGTAACCAAGCTTTCTTT.